These 21 T cell receptor beta chains came from one sample sequenced in a study of blood T cell repertoires in COVID-19. Data came from immunoSEQ multiplex PCR; TCRdb stores just in-frame clones and leaves some out. The data show some 120,000 clones, roughly 86% seen once. Sample: peripheral blood. All receptors come from a woman between 45 and 65 years old who had recovered from COVID-19.

The rearrangement uses TRBV24-1 and TRBJ2-2; TRBD2 is a possible D gene (6 bases). The CDR3 sequence is 14 residues long. Germline V CDR1 and CDR2: KGHDR, SFDVKD. V lost 7 bases and J lost 4, with 12 bases in between. For the CDR3, the DNA is TGTGCCACCAGCCGCGGGATCCCCACCGGGGAGCTGTTTTTT. This codes for CATSRGIPTGELFF.

The chain employs TRBV9 and TRBJ2-1; D is uncertain. Trimming removed 3 bases from V and 10 bases from J, with 11 bases in between. CDR1 and CDR2 from the germline V gene are SGDLS and YYNGEE. The CDR3 is 12 amino acids. The CDR3 sequence: CASSAPRREQFF. The CDR3 DNA is TGTGCCAGCAGCGCCCCCCGCAGGGAGCAGTTCTTC.

Many counts were recorded for this clone. V and J are TRBV2 and TRBJ1-1, with D perhaps TRBD1 (5 bases). The CDR3 contains 11 residues. Trimming took off 8 bases at V and 7 bases at J, with 11 bases between the two ends. From germline, CDR1 is SNHLY and CDR2 FYNNEI. The CDR3: CASWYDSEAFF. The CDR3 coding sequence is TGTGCCAGCTGGTATGACAGTGAAGCTTTCTTT.

This chain connects TRBV5-6 to TRBJ1-2; TRBD1 matches at 9 bases. CDR3 length: 17 residues. After removal of 6 bases from V and 3 bases from J, the junction contained 15 bases not matched to a gene. Germline V lookup: CDR1 SGHDT, CDR2 YYEEEE. CDR3 in amino acids: CASTGLRDRERDYGYTF. The CDR3 bases are TGTGCCAGCACCGGACTACGGGACAGGGAAAGAGACTATGGCTACACCTTC. Variable domain in full (rest from reference TRBV5-6 and TRBJ1-2): DAGVTQSPTHLIKTRGQQVTLRCSPKSGHDTVSWYQQALGQGPQFIFQYYEEEERQRGNFPDRFSGHQFPNYSSELNVNALLLGDSALYLCASTGLRDRERDYGYTFGSGTRLTVV.

The rearrangement links TRBV30 to TRBJ1-3; D call uncertain. The CDR3 has 13 amino acids. With 8 bases removed from V and 4 bases from J, the gap between germline ends came to 15 bases. Germline values: CDR1 GTSNPN, CDR2 SVGIG (reference sequence). CDR3 loop: CARQRTGGNTIYF. The CDR3 DNA reads TGTGCCCGGCAGCGTACGGGAGGAAACACCATATATTTT.

The V gene is TRBV12-3 or TRBV12-4, the J gene TRBJ1-2; no reliable D call. The V and J ends lost 7 bases and 1 base respectively, with 4 bases between them. The CDR3 extends over 11 amino acids. CDR3 amino acids: CASNNNYGYTF. The CDR3 DNA is TGTGCCAGCAACAATAACTATGGCTACACCTTC.

For the CDR3, the DNA is TGTGCCAGCAGACACGGGGATGAGCAGTTCTTC. It translates to CASRHGDEQFF. This sequence joins TRBV5-6 and TRBJ2-1; perhaps TRBD2 as D (5 bases). The V gene's germline CDR1 is SGHDT and CDR2 YYEEEE. The CDR3 has 11 amino acids. Trimming took 5 bases from V and 8 from J, leaving 8 bases between them.

The chain is built from TRBV27 and TRBJ1-6; TRBD1 might be the D (5 bases). Per germline, CDR1 MNHEY and CDR2 SMNVEV (reference sequence). V was shortened by 5 bases and J by 6 bases, with 17 bases between the two germline ends. The CDR3 is 16 amino acids. For the CDR3, the DNA is TGTGCCAGCAGTATTGGCAAGGGACTGTCTAATTCACCCCTCCACTTT. Its translation is CASSIGKGLSNSPLHF.

The CDR3 is CATSRDGRLDGYTF. DNA for the CDR3: TGTGCCACCAGCAGAGATGGCCGATTGGATGGCTACACCTTC. The V gene is TRBV15, the J gene TRBJ1-2; D is uncertain. Germline-derived CDR1 and CDR2 are LNHNV and YYDKDF (reference sequence). The V gene lost 0 bases and the J gene lost 6 bases, with 11 bases spanning the gap. The CDR3 extends over 14 amino acids.

This clone was observed a handful of times. The V call is TRBV27, the J call TRBJ1-1; D not certain. This CDR3 has 12 residues. V lost 4 bases and J lost 3, with 6 bases in between. Germline V gives CDR1 MNHEY, CDR2 SMNVEV (reference sequence). Here the CDR3 DNA reads TGTGCCAGCAGTTACTTTTACACTGAAGCTTTCTTT. Translation: CASSYFYTEAFF.

The chain combines TRBV29-1 with TRBJ1-2; no clear D. Looked up from germline, CDR1 is SQVTM and CDR2 is ANQGSEA. The CDR3 runs 12 residues. With 1 base removed from V and 0 bases from J, the gap between germline ends came to 3 bases. CDR3 DNA: TGCAGCGTTGAAGGGCCTAACTATGGCTACACCTTC. It translates to CSVEGPNYGYTF.

The gene calls are TRBV10-3 and TRBJ1-6; D is possibly TRBD1 (5 bases). CDR3 size: 14 residues. CDR1 and CDR2 (germline): ENHRY, SYGVKD. V lost 8 bases, J lost 7 bases, and 15 bases lay in between. CDR3 protein: CAIGMLQDNSPLHF. CDR3 DNA sequence: TGTGCCATCGGCATGTTACAGGACAATTCACCCCTCCACTTT.

The V gene is TRBV5-1, the J gene TRBJ2-1, with 10 bases matching TRBD2. V dropped 4 bases and J dropped 3; count of bases not matched to a gene: 10. Germline V gene lookup returns CDR1 SGHRS and CDR2 YFSETQ. The CDR3 has 17 residues. The DNA of the CDR3 is TGCGCCAGCAGCACTGGACGGACTAGCGGAGACTACAATGAGCAGTTCTTC. Translated, it gives CASSTGRTSGDYNEQFF.

This clone has just a few counts. The V call is TRBV9, the J call TRBJ2-1; TRBD2 matches 7 bases. Trimming at V came to 3 bases and at J to 4 bases, leaving 7 bases not matched to a gene. The CDR3 runs to 15 residues. Germline loops: CDR1 SGDLS, CDR2 YYNGEE. CDR3 DNA sequence: TGTGCCAGCAGCGCCTCTAGCGGAACTTACAATGAGCAGTTCTTC. This codes for CASSASSGTYNEQFF.

This chain connects TRBV5-6 to TRBJ2-3; D is perhaps TRBD2 (5 bases). The germline gives CDR1 SGHDT, CDR2 YYEEEE. This CDR3 is 13 amino acids long. Trimming cost V 4 bases and J 0 bases, with 6 bases left between them. The CDR3 spells CASSRGSTDTQYF. The CDR3, as DNA: TGTGCCAGCAGCCGGGGAAGCACAGATACGCAGTATTTT.

This sequence joins TRBV10-2 and TRBJ2-3; perhaps TRBD2 as D (6 bases). The V and J ends lost 2 bases and 0 bases respectively, with 9 bases between them. CDR3 size: 15 residues. Germline loops: CDR1 WSHSY, CDR2 SAAADI. The CDR3 region has the DNA TGCGCCAGCAGTGAGAGGCTAGCGAGCACAGATACGCAGTATTTT. It encodes CASSERLASTDTQYF.

J is TRBJ1-5 and V is TRBV28; TRBD1 matches 9 bases. From germline, CDR1 is MDHEN and CDR2 SYDVKM. V trimming: 7 bases; J trimming: 7 bases; junction bases outside the gene matches: 14. The CDR3 sequence is 16 residues long. The CDR3 sequence is CASIESLGQGGQPQHF. CDR3 sequence (DNA): TGTGCCAGCATCGAATCGTTGGGACAGGGAGGCCAGCCCCAGCATTTT.

The V call is TRBV7-2, the J call TRBJ2-3, with 9 bases fitting TRBD1. The CDR3 is 19 residues long. From germline, CDR1 is SGHTA and CDR2 FQGNSA. With 1 base clipped from V and 1 base from J, the junction kept 12 bases outside the gene matches. The CDR3 DNA sequence: TGTGCCAGCAGCTTAGTGTCCCTACAGCGGACAGGGGGCACAGATACGCAGTATTTT. Translating it yields CASSLVSLQRTGGTDTQYF.

V usage is TRBV5-1 and J usage is TRBJ1-5; D perhaps matches TRBD1 (5 bases). CDR1 is SGHRS and CDR2 is YFSETQ in the germline V gene. Trimming took 2 bases from V and 4 from J, leaving 7 bases between them. CDR3 length: 13 residues. The CDR3 loop reads CASSLQVNQPQHF. CDR3 bases: TGCGCCAGCAGCTTACAGGTTAATCAGCCCCAGCATTTT.

The chain has TRBV5-4 and TRBJ2-1; D possibly corresponds to TRBD2 (7 bases). CDR3 length: 12 residues. Germline V gene lookup returns CDR1 SGHNT and CDR2 YYREEE (reference sequence). With 3 bases removed from V and 14 bases from J, the gap between germline ends came to 15 bases. CDR3 in DNA: TGTGCCAGCAGCTGGCTCGGCGGGGGCGAGTTCTTC. Translated, it gives CASSWLGGGEFF.

The chain is built from TRBV28 and TRBJ1-2, with TRBD1 matching over 9 bases. The germline gives CDR1 MDHEN, CDR2 SYDVKM. Trimming took 5 bases from V and 2 from J; bases not matched to a gene: 6. This CDR3 spans 15 amino acids. The CDR3 DNA reads TGTGCCAGCAGTAGATCCGGGACAGGGAACTATGGCTACACCTTC. It translates to CASSRSGTGNYGYTF.